These 10 T cell receptor beta chains were sequenced from one sample in a study of post-analysis software for immune sequencing data. Broader study findings: Included in a set of five TRBV segments more frequent in patients than controls were TRBV5-6, TRBV5-1 and TRBV20-1.

Presence of unique molecular identifiers characterized the TCR beta cDNA libraries. In TCRdb, the PCR reads were re-called with MiXCR into one record per CDR3 protein. The sample lists approximately 150,000 distinct CDR3 sequences, around 28% seen once, with about 1.6% in the top ten. No cognate antigen is known for these TCRs. Sequencing was performed on blood. The receptors were gathered from a girl between 10 and 17 years old with multiple sclerosis.

In regard to this clonotype: A much larger clone differs from this one at a single base, so this may be a read error. V usage is TRBV20-1 and J usage is TRBJ1-2, with 7 nucleotides matching TRBD1. Germline CDR1 DFQATT, CDR2 SNEGSKA (reference sequence). V lost 3 bases to trimming and J lost 4 bases; unmatched junction nucleotides: 8. This CDR3 contains 14 residues. As DNA, the CDR3 is TGCAGTGCTAGCCCGGCAGGGGGATCCTATGGCTACACCTTC. This encodes CSASPAGGSYGYTF.

This clonotype was counted a few times. CDR3 bases: TGCAGCGTTGAAGCCGCAATGAACACCATATATTTT. Its protein is CSVEAAMNTIYF. The genes are TRBV29-1 and TRBJ1-3; no clear D gene. Trimming pared 1 base from V and 7 bases from J, leaving 8 bases between. This CDR3 is built from 12 residues. The germline gives CDR1 SQVTM, CDR2 ANQGSEA.

The chain combines TRBV30 with TRBJ1-2; 7 bases agree with TRBD1. In germline, CDR1 is GTSNPN, CDR2 SVGIG (reference sequence). The CDR3 contains 14 residues. V lost 0 bases and J lost 3; bases outside the gene matches: 4. CDR3 amino acids: CAWSVGGQYYGYTF. In DNA, the CDR3 is TGTGCCTGGAGTGTGGGGGGACAGTACTATGGCTACACCTTC.

This clonotype has just a few counts. In nucleotides, the CDR3 is TGTGCCAGCTTCCAGGGGGGAAACACTGAAGCTTTCTTT. Translated: CASFQGGNTEAFF. The rearrangement uses TRBV7-9 and TRBJ1-1; TRBD1 matches at 7 bases. Germline loops: CDR1 SEHNR, CDR2 FQNEAQ (reference sequence). With V trimmed by 8 bases and J by 2 bases, 5 bases remained unmatched. This CDR3 is 13 amino acids long.

This clonotype came up many times. This chain links TRBV3-1 with TRBJ2-5; 8 bases are a match to TRBD1. V was pared by 1 base and J by 2 bases, with 6 bases of the junction left unmatched. Germline V CDR1 and CDR2: LGHDT, YNNKEL (reference sequence). The CDR3 is 16 residues long. The CDR3: CASSQGSNRGQETQYF. CDR3 bases: TGTGCCAGCAGCCAAGGTAGTAACAGGGGGCAAGAGACCCAGTACTTC.

The sample holds many counts of this clonotype. The V and J genes are TRBV15 and TRBJ2-1; weak D call: TRBD1 (6 bases). V lost 7 bases to trimming and J lost 10 bases, with 17 bases between them. The CDR3 sequence is 13 residues long. Germline assignment: CDR1 LNHNV and CDR2 YYDKDF (reference sequence). Written as DNA, the CDR3 is TGTGCCACCACCCCAGATCAGGGGACAGAGCAGTTCTTC. This translates into CATTPDQGTEQFF.

This clonotype showed up many times. The J gene is TRBJ2-1, the V gene TRBV12-3 or TRBV12-4; no clear D gene. CDR3 length equals 19 residues. The V end was cut by 3 bases, the J end by 3 bases, with 24 bases between. DNA for the CDR3: TGTGCCAGCAGTTTTTGGTATCGCGGCCTGCGTGGAATCTACAATGAGCAGTTCTTC. This codes for CASSFWYRGLRGIYNEQFF.

The sample holds many counts of this clonotype. DNA of the CDR3: TGCGCCAGCAGTGAGAGGGAAATACAAGAGACCCAGTACTTC. It codes for CASSEREIQETQYF. The chain carries TRBV10-2 and TRBJ2-5; D gene ambiguous. Trimming took 2 bases from V and 2 from J, leaving 9 bases between them. The length of the CDR3 is 14 residues. CDR1 and CDR2 (germline): WSHSY, SAAADI.

The chain carries TRBV7-2 and TRBJ2-5; D is undetermined. The J call is in doubt because the DNA end fits TRBJ2-7 better. Germline V gene data show CDR1 as SGHTA and CDR2 as FQGNSA. This CDR3 region has 15 residues. The DNA for the CDR3 is TGTGCCAGCAGCCCAACGGCCGACGGGTTCTACGAGCAGTACTTC. Translation gives CASSPTADGFYEQYF.

For this clonotype: A much larger clone lies one base from this, so it may be a read error. V gene TRBV29-1 combines with J gene TRBJ1-5; weak D call: TRBD1 (5 bases). Germline CDR1 and CDR2: SQVTM and ANQGSEA. There are 13 residues in the CDR3. CDR3 amino acids: CSVVTGRNRPQHF. CDR3 DNA: TGCAGCGTTGTAACAGGTCGGAATCGGCCCCAGCATTTT.